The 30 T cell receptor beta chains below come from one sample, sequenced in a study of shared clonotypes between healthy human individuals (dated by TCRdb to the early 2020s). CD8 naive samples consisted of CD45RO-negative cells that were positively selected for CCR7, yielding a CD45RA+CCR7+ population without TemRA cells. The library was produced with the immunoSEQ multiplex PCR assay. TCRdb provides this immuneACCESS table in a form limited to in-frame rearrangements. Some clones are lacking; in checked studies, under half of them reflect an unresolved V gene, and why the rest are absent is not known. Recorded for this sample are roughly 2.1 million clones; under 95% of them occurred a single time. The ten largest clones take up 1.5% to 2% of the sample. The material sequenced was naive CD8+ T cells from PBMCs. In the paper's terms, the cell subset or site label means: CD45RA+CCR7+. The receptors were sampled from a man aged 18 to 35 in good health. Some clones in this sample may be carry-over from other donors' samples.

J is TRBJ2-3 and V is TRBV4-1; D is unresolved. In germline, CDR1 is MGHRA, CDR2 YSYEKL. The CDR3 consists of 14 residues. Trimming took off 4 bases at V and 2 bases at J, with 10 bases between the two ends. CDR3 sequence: CASSLRSPTDTQYF. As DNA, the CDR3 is TGCGCCAGCAGCCTACGTTCTCCCACAGATACGCAGTATTTT.

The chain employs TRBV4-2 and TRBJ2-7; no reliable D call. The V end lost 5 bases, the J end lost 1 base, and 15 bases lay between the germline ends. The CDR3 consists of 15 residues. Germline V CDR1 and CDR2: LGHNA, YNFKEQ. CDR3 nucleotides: TGTGCCAGCAGCAATCGAAGGACCGGGTCCTACGAGCAGTACTTC. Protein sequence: CASSNRRTGSYEQYF.

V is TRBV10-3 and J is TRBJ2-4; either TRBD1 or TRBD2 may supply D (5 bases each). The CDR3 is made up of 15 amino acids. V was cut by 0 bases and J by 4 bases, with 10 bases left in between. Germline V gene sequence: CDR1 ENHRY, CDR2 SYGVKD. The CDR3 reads CAISESGVGKNIQYF. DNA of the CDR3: TGTGCCATCAGTGAGTCGGGGGTCGGGAAAAACATTCAGTACTTC.

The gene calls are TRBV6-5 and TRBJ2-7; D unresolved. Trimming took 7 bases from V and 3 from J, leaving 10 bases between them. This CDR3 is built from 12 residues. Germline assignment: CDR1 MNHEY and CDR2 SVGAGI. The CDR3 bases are TGTGCCAGCACTCAGGATAGCTACGAGCAGTACTTC. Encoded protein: CASTQDSYEQYF.

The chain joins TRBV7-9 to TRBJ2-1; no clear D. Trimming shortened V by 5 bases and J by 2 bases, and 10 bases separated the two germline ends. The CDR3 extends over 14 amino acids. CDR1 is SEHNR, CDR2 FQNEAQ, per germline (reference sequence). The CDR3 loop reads CASSPAGTYNEQFF. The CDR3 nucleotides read TGTGCCAGCAGCCCCGCTGGAACCTACAATGAGCAGTTCTTC. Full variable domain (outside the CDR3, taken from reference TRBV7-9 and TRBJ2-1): DTGVSQNPRHKITKRGQNVTFRCDPISEHNRLYWYRQTLGQGPEFLTYFQNEAQLEKSRLLSDRFSAERPKGSFSTLEIQRTEQGDSAMYLCASSPAGTYNEQFFGPGTRLTVL.

CDR3 DNA sequence: TGTGCCAGCAGCCCGGGAGAGGACCCCGGAATGTATGGCTACACCTTC. Residues: CASSPGEDPGMYGYTF. This chain uses TRBV9 with TRBJ1-2; D not resolved. V was shortened by 4 bases and J by 5 bases, with 21 bases between the two germline ends. The CDR3 covers 16 residues. Germline V lookup: CDR1 SGDLS, CDR2 YYNGEE.

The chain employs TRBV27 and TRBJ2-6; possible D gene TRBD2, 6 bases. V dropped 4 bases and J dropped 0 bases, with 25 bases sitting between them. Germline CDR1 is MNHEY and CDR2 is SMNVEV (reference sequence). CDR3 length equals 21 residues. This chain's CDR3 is CASSSHGWRGTLLSGANVLTF. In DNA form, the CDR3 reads TGTGCCAGCAGTTCCCATGGATGGAGGGGAACACTCCTCTCTGGGGCCAACGTCCTGACTTTC. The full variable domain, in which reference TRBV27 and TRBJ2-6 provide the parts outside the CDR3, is EAQVTQNPRYLITVTGKKLTVTCSQNMNHEYMSWYRQDPGLGLRQIYYSMNVEVTDKGDVPEGYKVSRKEKRNFPLILESPSPNQTSLYFCASSSHGWRGTLLSGANVLTFGAGSRLTVL.

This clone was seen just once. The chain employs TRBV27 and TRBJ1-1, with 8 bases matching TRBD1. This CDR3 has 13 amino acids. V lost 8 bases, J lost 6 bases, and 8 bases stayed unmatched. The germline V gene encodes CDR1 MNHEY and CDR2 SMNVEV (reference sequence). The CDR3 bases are TGTGCCAGCGGAGGACAGGGAGGGCCTGAAGCTTTCTTT. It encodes CASGGQGGPEAFF.

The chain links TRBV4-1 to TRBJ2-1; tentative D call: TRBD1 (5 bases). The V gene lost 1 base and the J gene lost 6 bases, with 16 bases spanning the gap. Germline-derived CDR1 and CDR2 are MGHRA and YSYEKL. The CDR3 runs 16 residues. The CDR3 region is CASSQGDGAAGNEQFF. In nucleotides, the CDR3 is TGCGCCAGCAGCCAAGGCGATGGGGCCGCAGGCAATGAGCAGTTCTTC.

CDR3 in DNA: TGCAGCGTTGAACTCGTTTACAATGAGCAGTTCTTC. Translated: CSVELVYNEQFF. The V call is TRBV29-1, the J call TRBJ2-1; D gene ambiguous. Germline lookup yields CDR1 SQVTM and CDR2 ANQGSEA. This CDR3 has 12 amino acids. V was shortened by 2 bases and J by 4 bases, with 6 bases between the two germline ends.

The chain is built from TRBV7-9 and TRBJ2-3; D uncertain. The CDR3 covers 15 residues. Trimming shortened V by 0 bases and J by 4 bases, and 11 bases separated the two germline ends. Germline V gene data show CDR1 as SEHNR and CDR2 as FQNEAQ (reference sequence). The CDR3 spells CASSLALSGADTQYF. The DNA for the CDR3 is TGTGCCAGCAGCTTAGCGCTAAGTGGAGCAGATACGCAGTATTTT. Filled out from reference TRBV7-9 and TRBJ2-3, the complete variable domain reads DTGVSQNPRHKITKRGQNVTFRCDPISEHNRLYWYRQTLGQGPEFLTYFQNEAQLEKSRLLSDRFSAERPKGSFSTLEIQRTEQGDSAMYLCASSLALSGADTQYFGPGTRLTVL.

CDR3 amino acids: CASSTWTGHYGYTF. For the CDR3, the DNA is TGTGCCAGCAGTACCTGGACAGGGCACTATGGCTACACCTTC. The rearrangement uses TRBV28 and TRBJ1-2, with 8 bases matching TRBD1. With 5 bases clipped from V and 3 bases from J, the junction kept 5 bases outside the gene matches. CDR1 MDHEN and CDR2 SYDVKM come from the germline V gene. This CDR3 is 14 amino acids long.

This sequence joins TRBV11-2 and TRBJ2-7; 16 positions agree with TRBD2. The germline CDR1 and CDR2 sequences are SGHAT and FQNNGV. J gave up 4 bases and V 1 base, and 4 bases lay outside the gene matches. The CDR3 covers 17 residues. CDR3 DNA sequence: TGTGCCAGCAGCTTAGTGGGGACTAGCGGGAGGGGATACGAGCAGTACTTC. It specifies CASSLVGTSGRGYEQYF.

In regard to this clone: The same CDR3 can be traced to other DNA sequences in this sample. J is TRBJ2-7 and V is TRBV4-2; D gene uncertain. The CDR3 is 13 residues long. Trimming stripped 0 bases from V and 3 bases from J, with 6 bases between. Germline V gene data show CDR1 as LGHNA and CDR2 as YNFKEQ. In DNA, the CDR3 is TGTGCCAGCAGCCAAGATGGAAGCTACGAGCAGTACTTC. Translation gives CASSQDGSYEQYF.

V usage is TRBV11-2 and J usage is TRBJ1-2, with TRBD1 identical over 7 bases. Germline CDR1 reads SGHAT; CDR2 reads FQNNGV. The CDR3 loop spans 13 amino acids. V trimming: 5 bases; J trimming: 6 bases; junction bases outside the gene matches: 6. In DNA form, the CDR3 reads TGTGCCAGCAGCCAGCACAGGGGAGATGGCTACACCTTC. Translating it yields CASSQHRGDGYTF.

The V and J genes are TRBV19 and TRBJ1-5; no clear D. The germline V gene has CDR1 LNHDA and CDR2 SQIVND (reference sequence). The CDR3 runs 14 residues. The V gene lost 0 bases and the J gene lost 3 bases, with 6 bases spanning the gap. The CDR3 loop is CASSIEWPNQPQHF. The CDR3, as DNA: TGTGCCAGTAGTATAGAGTGGCCCAATCAGCCCCAGCATTTT.

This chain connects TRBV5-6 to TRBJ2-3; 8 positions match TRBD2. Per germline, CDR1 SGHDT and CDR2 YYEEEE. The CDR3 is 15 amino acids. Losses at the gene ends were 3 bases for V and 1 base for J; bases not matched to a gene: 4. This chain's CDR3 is CASSSGLDGTDTQYF. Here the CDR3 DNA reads TGTGCCAGCAGCTCGGGACTAGACGGCACAGATACGCAGTATTTT. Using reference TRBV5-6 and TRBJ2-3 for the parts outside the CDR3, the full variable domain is DAGVTQSPTHLIKTRGQQVTLRCSPKSGHDTVSWYQQALGQGPQFIFQYYEEEERQRGNFPDRFSGHQFPNYSSELNVNALLLGDSALYLCASSSGLDGTDTQYFGPGTRLTVL.

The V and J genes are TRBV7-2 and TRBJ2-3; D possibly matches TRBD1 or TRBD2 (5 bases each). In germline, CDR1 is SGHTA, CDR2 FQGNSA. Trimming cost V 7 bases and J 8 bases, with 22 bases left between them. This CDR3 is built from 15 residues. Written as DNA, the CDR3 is TGTGCCAGCACAACCCGGGACCCGACTGGTGGTACGCAGTATTTT. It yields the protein CASTTRDPTGGTQYF.

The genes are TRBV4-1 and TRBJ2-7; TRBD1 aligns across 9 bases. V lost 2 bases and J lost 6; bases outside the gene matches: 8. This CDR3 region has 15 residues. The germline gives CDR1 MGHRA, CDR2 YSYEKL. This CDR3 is CASSQMGQGHSEQYF. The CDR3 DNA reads TGCGCCAGCAGCCAAATGGGACAGGGCCATAGCGAGCAGTACTTC.

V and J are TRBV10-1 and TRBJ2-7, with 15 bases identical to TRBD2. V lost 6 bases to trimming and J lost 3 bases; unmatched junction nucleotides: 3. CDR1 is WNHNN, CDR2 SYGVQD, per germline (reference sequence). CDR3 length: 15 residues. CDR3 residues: CASRGTSGRSYEQYF. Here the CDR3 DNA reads TGCGCCAGCAGAGGGACTAGCGGGAGGAGCTACGAGCAGTACTTC.

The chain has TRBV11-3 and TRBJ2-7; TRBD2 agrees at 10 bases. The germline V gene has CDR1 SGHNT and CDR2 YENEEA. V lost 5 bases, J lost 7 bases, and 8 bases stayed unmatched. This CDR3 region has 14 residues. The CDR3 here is CASSPKGLAREQYF. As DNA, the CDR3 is TGTGCCAGCAGCCCCAAGGGACTAGCGAGGGAGCAGTACTTC.

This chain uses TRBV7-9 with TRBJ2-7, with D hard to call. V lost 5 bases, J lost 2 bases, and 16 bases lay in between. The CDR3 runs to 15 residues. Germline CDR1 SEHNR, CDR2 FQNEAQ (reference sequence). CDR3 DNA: TGTGCCAGCAGCCCGCCGGTTATCGGGCCCTACGAGCAGTACTTC. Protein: CASSPPVIGPYEQYF.

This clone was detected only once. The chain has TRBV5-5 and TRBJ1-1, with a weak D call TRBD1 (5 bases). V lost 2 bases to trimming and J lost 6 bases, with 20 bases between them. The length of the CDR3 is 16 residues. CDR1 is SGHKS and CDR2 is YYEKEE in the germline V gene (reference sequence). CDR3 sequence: CASSFQVFGATPEAFF. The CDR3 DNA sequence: TGTGCCAGCAGCTTTCAGGTATTCGGGGCTACTCCTGAAGCTTTCTTT.

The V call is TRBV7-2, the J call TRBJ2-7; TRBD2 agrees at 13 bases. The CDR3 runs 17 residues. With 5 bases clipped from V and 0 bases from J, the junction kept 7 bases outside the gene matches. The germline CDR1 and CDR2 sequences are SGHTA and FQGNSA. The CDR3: CASSQGLAGSPSYEQYF. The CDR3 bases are TGTGCCAGCAGCCAGGGACTAGCGGGATCCCCCTCCTACGAGCAGTACTTC.

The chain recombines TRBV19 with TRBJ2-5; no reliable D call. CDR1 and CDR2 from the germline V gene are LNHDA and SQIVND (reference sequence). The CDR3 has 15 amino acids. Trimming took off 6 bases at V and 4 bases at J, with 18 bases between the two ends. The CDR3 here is CASRAYEGYGETQYF. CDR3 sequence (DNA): TGTGCCAGTAGAGCCTATGAAGGGTACGGAGAGACCCAGTACTTC.

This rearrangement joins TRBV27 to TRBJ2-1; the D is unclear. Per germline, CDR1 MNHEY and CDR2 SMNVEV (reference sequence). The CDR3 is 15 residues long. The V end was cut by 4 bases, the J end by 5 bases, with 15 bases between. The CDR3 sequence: CASSSPLRGDNEQFF. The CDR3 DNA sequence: TGTGCCAGCAGTTCTCCCCTACGAGGCGACAATGAGCAGTTCTTC.

The CDR3 region is CASSPDRGSSYEQYF. In DNA, the CDR3 is TGTGCCAGCAGCCCCGACAGGGGTAGTTCCTACGAGCAGTACTTC. The V gene is TRBV5-4, the J gene TRBJ2-7; 8 positions agree with TRBD1. This CDR3 spans 15 amino acids. The junction had 7 bases not matched to a gene; V was cut back by 4 bases and J by 1 base. CDR1 SGHNT and CDR2 YYREEE come from the germline V gene (reference sequence). Combining the CDR3 with reference TRBV5-4 and TRBJ2-7 gives the whole variable domain ETGVTQSPTHLIKTRGQQVTLRCSSQSGHNTVSWYQQALGQGPQFIFQYYREEENGRGNFPPRFSGLQFPNYSSELNVNALELDDSALYLCASSPDRGSSYEQYFGPGTRLTVT.

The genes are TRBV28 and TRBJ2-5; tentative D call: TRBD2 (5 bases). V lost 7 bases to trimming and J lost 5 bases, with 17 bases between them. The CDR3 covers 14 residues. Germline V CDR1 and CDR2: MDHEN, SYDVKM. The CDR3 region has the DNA TGTGCCAGCACCCCCGAGGGCAGGCTTGAGACCCAGTACTTC. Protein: CASTPEGRLETQYF.

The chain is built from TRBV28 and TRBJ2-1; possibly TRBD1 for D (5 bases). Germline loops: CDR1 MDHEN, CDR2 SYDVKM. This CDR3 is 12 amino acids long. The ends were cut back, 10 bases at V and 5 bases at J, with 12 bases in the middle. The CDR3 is CATAGLNNEQFF. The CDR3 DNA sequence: TGTGCCACCGCAGGGCTCAACAATGAGCAGTTCTTC.

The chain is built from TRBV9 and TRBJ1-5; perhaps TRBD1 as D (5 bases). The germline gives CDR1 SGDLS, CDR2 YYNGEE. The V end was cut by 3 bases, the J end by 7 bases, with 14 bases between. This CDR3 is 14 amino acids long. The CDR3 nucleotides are TGTGCCAGCAGCGGCGGGGGGGACGGCCAGCCCCAGCATTTT. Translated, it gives CASSGGGDGQPQHF.